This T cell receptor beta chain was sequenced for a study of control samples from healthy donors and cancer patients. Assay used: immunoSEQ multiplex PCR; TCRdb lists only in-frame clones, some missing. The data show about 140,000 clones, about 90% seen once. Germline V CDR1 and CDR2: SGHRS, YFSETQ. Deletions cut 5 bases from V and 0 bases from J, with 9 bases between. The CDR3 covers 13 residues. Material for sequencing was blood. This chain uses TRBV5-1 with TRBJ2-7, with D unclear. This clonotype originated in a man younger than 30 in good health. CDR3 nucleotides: TGCGCCAGCAGATCTCCCAGCTCCTACGAGCAGTACTTC. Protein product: CASRSPSSYEQYF.